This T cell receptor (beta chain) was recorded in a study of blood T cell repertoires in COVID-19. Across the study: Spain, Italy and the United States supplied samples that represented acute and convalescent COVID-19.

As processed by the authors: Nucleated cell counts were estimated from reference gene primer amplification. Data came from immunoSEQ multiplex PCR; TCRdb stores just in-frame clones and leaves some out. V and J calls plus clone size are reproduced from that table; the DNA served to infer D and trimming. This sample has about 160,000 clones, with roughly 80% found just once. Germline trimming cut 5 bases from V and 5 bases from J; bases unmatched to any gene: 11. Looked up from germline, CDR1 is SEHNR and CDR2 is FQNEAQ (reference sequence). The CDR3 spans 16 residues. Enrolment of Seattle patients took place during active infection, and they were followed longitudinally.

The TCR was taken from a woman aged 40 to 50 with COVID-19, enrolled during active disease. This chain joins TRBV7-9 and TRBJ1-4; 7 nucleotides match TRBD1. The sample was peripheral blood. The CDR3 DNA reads TGTGCCAGCAGCAAAACCGGACAGGCAGAAAATGAAAAACTGTTTTTT. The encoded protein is CASSKTGQAENEKLFF.